These T cell receptor beta chains were read from a single sample in a study of blood T cell repertoires in COVID-19. Method: immunoSEQ multiplex PCR; TCRdb's copy keeps in-frame clones and lacks some. The table shows over 140,000 clones, with roughly 85% occurring only once. The source material was PBMCs or T cells enriched from blood (not recorded which). The receptors were sampled from a woman between 50 and 59 years old who had recovered from COVID-19. The CDR3 runs from the conserved cysteine through the conserved F or W. D genes are given only for firm matches. The listing skips clone size in some rows; elsewhere it reads once, few, many or a size class.

cdr3_aa: CASIQLGGSTEAFF; cdr3_nt: TGTGCCAGTATCCAGTTGGGAGGAAGCACTGAAGCTTTCTTT; v_call: TRBV19; clone_size: NA; j_call: TRBJ1-1; d_call: NA
cdr3_aa: CASSSGLYGYTF; cdr3_nt: TGTGCCAGCAGTTCGGGTCTGTATGGCTACACCTTC; v_call: TRBV6-5; clone_size: NA; j_call: TRBJ1-2; d_call: NA
cdr3_aa: CASSTPEVNYGYTF; cdr3_nt: TGTGCCAGTAGTACCCCCGAGGTTAACTATGGCTACACCTTC; v_call: TRBV19; clone_size: NA; j_call: TRBJ1-2; d_call: NA
cdr3_aa: CASRGLAGIETQYF; cdr3_nt: TGTGCCAGCAGGGGACTAGCGGGGATAGAGACCCAGTACTTC; v_call: TRBV2; clone_size: NA; j_call: TRBJ2-5; d_call: TRBD2
cdr3_aa: CASTRDRGLGGYTF; cdr3_nt: TGTGCCAGCACCCGGGACAGGGGACTTGGTGGCTACACCTTC; v_call: TRBV13; clone_size: few; j_call: TRBJ1-2; d_call: TRBD1
cdr3_aa: CATKGPKAADEQFF; cdr3_nt: TGTGCCACTAAGGGGCCCAAGGCGGCGGATGAGCAGTTCTTC; v_call: TRBV24-1; clone_size: NA; j_call: TRBJ2-1; d_call: NA
cdr3_aa: CASSYSKGLDSEQYF; cdr3_nt: TGTGCCAGCAGTTACTCGAAAGGACTAGATTCGGAGCAGTACTTC; v_call: TRBV6-5; clone_size: NA; j_call: TRBJ2-7; d_call: TRBD2
cdr3_aa: CASSPRTGGAGGYTF; cdr3_nt: TGCGCCAGCAGCCCCAGGACAGGGGGCGCGGGTGGCTACACCTTC; v_call: TRBV5-1; clone_size: NA; j_call: TRBJ1-2; d_call: TRBD1
cdr3_aa: CASSQASSGRAVEQFF; cdr3_nt: TGCGCCAGCAGCCAAGCCTCTAGCGGGAGGGCCGTCGAGCAGTTCTTC; v_call: TRBV4-1; clone_size: NA; j_call: TRBJ2-1; d_call: TRBD2
cdr3_aa: CASSIGLSGETQYF; cdr3_nt: TGTGCCAGTAGTATAGGGCTTAGCGGAGAGACCCAGTACTTC; v_call: TRBV19; clone_size: NA; j_call: TRBJ2-5; d_call: NA
cdr3_aa: CASSLDGTGKYEQYF; cdr3_nt: TGCGCCAGCAGCTTGGACGGTACAGGGAAATACGAGCAGTACTTC; v_call: TRBV5-1; clone_size: few; j_call: TRBJ2-7; d_call: NA
cdr3_aa: CASSSPSGSYEQYF; cdr3_nt: TGTGCCAGTAGTTCACCTAGCGGGAGTTACGAGCAGTACTTC; v_call: TRBV19; clone_size: NA; j_call: TRBJ2-7; d_call: TRBD2
cdr3_aa: CASSQGWYGYGYTF; cdr3_nt: TGTGCCAGCAGCCAAGGATGGTACGGCTATGGCTACACCTTC; v_call: TRBV14; clone_size: NA; j_call: TRBJ1-2; d_call: NA
cdr3_aa: CASNRGPQFEAFF; cdr3_nt: TGTGCCAGCAACCGCGGTCCGCAGTTTGAAGCTTTCTTT; v_call: TRBV12-3/TRBV12-4; clone_size: NA; j_call: TRBJ1-1; d_call: NA
cdr3_aa: CASSNIVGTSYNEQFF; cdr3_nt: TGCGCCAGCAGTAACATTGTGGGGACTAGCTACAATGAGCAGTTCTTC; v_call: TRBV5-1; clone_size: NA; j_call: TRBJ2-1; d_call: TRBD2
cdr3_aa: CASSHLGSSDYEQYF; cdr3_nt: TGCGCCAGCAGTCACCTCGGGAGCTCCGACTACGAGCAGTACTTC; v_call: TRBV23-1; clone_size: NA; j_call: TRBJ2-7; d_call: NA
cdr3_aa: CASSATRLNYEQYF; cdr3_nt: TGTGCCAGCAGCGCCACTCGCTTGAACTACGAGCAGTACTTC; v_call: TRBV3-1/TRBV3-2; clone_size: NA; j_call: TRBJ2-7; d_call: NA
cdr3_aa: CASSFGGSSYNEQFF; cdr3_nt: TGTGCCAGCAGCTTCGGGGGTAGCTCCTACAATGAGCAGTTCTTC; v_call: TRBV11-2; clone_size: NA; j_call: TRBJ2-1; d_call: NA
cdr3_aa: CSGGQNNGYTF; cdr3_nt: TGCAGCGGGGGACAAAATAATGGCTACACCTTC; v_call: TRBV29-1; clone_size: NA; j_call: TRBJ1-2; d_call: NA
cdr3_aa: CASSLELGETQYF; cdr3_nt: TGTGCCAGCAGCTTGGAACTAGGAGAGACCCAGTACTTC; v_call: TRBV7-3; clone_size: NA; j_call: TRBJ2-5; d_call: NA
cdr3_aa: CASSPRGTGGTYEQYF; cdr3_nt: TGTGCCAGCAGCCCCAGAGGGACAGGCGGTACGTACGAGCAGTACTTC; v_call: TRBV9; clone_size: NA; j_call: TRBJ2-7; d_call: TRBD1
cdr3_aa: CASSLGQGHTF; cdr3_nt: TGTGCCAGCAGCTTGGGACAGGGCCACACCTTC; v_call: TRBV5-6; clone_size: NA; j_call: TRBJ1-2; d_call: TRBD1
cdr3_aa: CASSSGRAIDTQYF; cdr3_nt: TGTGCCAGTAGTAGCGGGAGGGCCATAGATACGCAGTATTTT; v_call: TRBV19; clone_size: NA; j_call: TRBJ2-3; d_call: TRBD2
cdr3_aa: CASSPTGGLAGYNEQFF; cdr3_nt: TGTGCCAGCAGCCCAACTGGGGGACTAGCGGGGTACAATGAGCAGTTCTTC; v_call: TRBV3-1/TRBV3-2; clone_size: NA; j_call: TRBJ2-1; d_call: TRBD2
cdr3_aa: CASSALADEKLFF; cdr3_nt: TGTGCCAGCAGCGCCTTAGCAGATGAAAAACTGTTTTTT; v_call: TRBV2; clone_size: NA; j_call: TRBJ1-4; d_call: NA
cdr3_aa: CASSQDRDSAALETQYF; cdr3_nt: TGTGCCAGCAGCCAGGACCGGGACAGTGCAGCTCTAGAGACCCAGTACTTC; v_call: TRBV3-1/TRBV3-2; clone_size: NA; j_call: TRBJ2-5; d_call: TRBD1
cdr3_aa: CASSIVAGFGTGELFF; cdr3_nt: TGTGCCAGTAGTATAGTTGCGGGGTTTGGGACCGGGGAGCTGTTTTTT; v_call: TRBV19; clone_size: NA; j_call: TRBJ2-2; d_call: NA
cdr3_aa: CASSRDSGYEQYF; cdr3_nt: TGTGCCAGCAGCAGGGACTCCGGCTACGAGCAGTACTTC; v_call: TRBV6-5; clone_size: NA; j_call: TRBJ2-7; d_call: NA
cdr3_aa: CASSEPQGTTDTQYF; cdr3_nt: TGTGCCAGCAGTGAACCCCAGGGGACGACAGATACGCAGTATTTT; v_call: TRBV2; clone_size: NA; j_call: TRBJ2-3; d_call: NA
cdr3_aa: CASSLEEGGNYGYTF; cdr3_nt: TGTGCCAGCAGCTTGGAGGAGGGTGGCAACTATGGCTACACCTTC; v_call: TRBV5-6; clone_size: few; j_call: TRBJ1-2; d_call: NA
cdr3_aa: CASSNSFRTDTQYF; cdr3_nt: TGTGCCAGTAGTAATTCCTTTCGCACAGATACGCAGTATTTT; v_call: TRBV19; clone_size: NA; j_call: TRBJ2-3; d_call: NA
cdr3_aa: CASSLEVLGDRANYGYTF; cdr3_nt: TGTGCCAGCAGCTTAGAGGTTTTAGGGGACAGGGCTAACTATGGCTACACCTTC; v_call: TRBV7-8; clone_size: NA; j_call: TRBJ1-2; d_call: TRBD1
cdr3_aa: CASSSDARRIRGDTQYF; cdr3_nt: TGTGCCAGCAGCTCCGATGCTCGACGGATAAGGGGTGATACGCAGTATTTT; v_call: TRBV5-5; clone_size: NA; j_call: TRBJ2-3; d_call: NA
cdr3_aa: CASSFGGGSGAGNEQFF; cdr3_nt: TGTGCCAGCAGCTTCGGTGGGGGTAGCGGGGCGGGCAATGAGCAGTTCTTC; v_call: TRBV7-8; clone_size: NA; j_call: TRBJ2-1; d_call: TRBD2
cdr3_aa: CASSRYQETQYF; cdr3_nt: TGTGCCAGCAGCCGTTATCAAGAGACCCAGTACTTC; v_call: TRBV7-2; clone_size: NA; j_call: TRBJ2-5; d_call: NA
cdr3_aa: CAISSQTGRSYNEQFF; cdr3_nt: TGTGCCATCAGTTCCCAGACAGGGCGCTCCTACAATGAGCAGTTCTTC; v_call: TRBV10-3; clone_size: NA; j_call: TRBJ2-1; d_call: TRBD1
cdr3_aa: CASSRGVKRHEKLFF; cdr3_nt: TGTGCCAGCAGTCGCGGGGTCAAACGGCATGAAAAACTGTTTTTT; v_call: TRBV6-5; clone_size: NA; j_call: TRBJ1-4; d_call: NA
cdr3_aa: CASSSMRDTEAFF; cdr3_nt: TGTGCCAGCAGTTCGATGAGGGACACTGAAGCTTTCTTT; v_call: TRBV12-3/TRBV12-4; clone_size: NA; j_call: TRBJ1-1; d_call: NA
cdr3_aa: CASSLYRGSEQYF; cdr3_nt: TGTGCCAGCAGTTTATACAGGGGATCCGAGCAGTACTTC; v_call: TRBV27; clone_size: NA; j_call: TRBJ2-7; d_call: TRBD1
cdr3_aa: CAWRPPDRTSTDTQYF; cdr3_nt: TGTGCCTGGAGACCCCCGGACAGGACTAGCACAGATACGCAGTATTTT; v_call: TRBV30; clone_size: once; j_call: TRBJ2-3; d_call: TRBD1
cdr3_aa: CASSHPGSTYGYTF; cdr3_nt: TGCGCCAGCAGCCACCCGGGGTCGACCTATGGCTACACCTTC; v_call: TRBV4-1; clone_size: NA; j_call: TRBJ1-2; d_call: NA
cdr3_aa: CASSDRLNTEAFF; cdr3_nt: TGTGCCAGCTCGGACAGGTTGAACACTGAAGCTTTCTTT; v_call: TRBV19; clone_size: NA; j_call: TRBJ1-1; d_call: TRBD1
cdr3_aa: CASILSGNTIYF; cdr3_nt: TGTGCCAGCATCCTGAGTGGAAACACCATATATTTT; v_call: TRBV2; clone_size: NA; j_call: TRBJ1-3; d_call: NA
cdr3_aa: CASSLGTARGYTF; cdr3_nt: TGTGCCAGCAGCTTAGGGACTGCGAGGGGCTACACCTTC; v_call: TRBV13; clone_size: NA; j_call: TRBJ1-2; d_call: NA
cdr3_aa: CAWEAGANVLTF; cdr3_nt: TGTGCCTGGGAGGCTGGGGCCAACGTCCTGACTTTC; v_call: TRBV30; clone_size: NA; j_call: TRBJ2-6; d_call: NA
cdr3_aa: CASSFRLAGTTDTQYF; cdr3_nt: TGTGCCAGCAGCTTCAGACTAGCGGGAACCACAGATACGCAGTATTTT; v_call: TRBV5-4; clone_size: NA; j_call: TRBJ2-3; d_call: TRBD2
cdr3_aa: CASSLGRTAEAFF; cdr3_nt: TGTGCCAGCAGCTTAGGGCGGACTGCCGAAGCTTTCTTT; v_call: TRBV7-8; clone_size: NA; j_call: TRBJ1-1; d_call: NA